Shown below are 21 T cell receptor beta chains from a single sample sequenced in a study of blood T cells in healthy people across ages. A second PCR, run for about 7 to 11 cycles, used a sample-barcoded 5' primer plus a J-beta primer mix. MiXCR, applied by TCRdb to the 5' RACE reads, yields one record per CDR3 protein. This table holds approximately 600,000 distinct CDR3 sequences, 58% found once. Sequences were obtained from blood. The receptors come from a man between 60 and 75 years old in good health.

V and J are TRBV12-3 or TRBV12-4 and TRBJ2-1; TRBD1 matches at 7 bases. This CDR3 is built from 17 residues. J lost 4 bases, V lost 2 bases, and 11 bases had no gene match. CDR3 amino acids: CASSLIRRTGTYNEQFF. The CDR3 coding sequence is TGTGCCAGCAGTTTAATTCGGCGGACAGGAACATACAATGAGCAGTTCTTC.

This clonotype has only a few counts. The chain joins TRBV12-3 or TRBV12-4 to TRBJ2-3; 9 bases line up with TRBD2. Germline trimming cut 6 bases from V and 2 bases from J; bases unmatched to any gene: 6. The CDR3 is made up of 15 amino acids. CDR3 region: CASRLAGRSTDTQYF. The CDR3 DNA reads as TGTGCCAGCAGGCTAGCGGGGCGCTCCACAGATACGCAGTATTTT.

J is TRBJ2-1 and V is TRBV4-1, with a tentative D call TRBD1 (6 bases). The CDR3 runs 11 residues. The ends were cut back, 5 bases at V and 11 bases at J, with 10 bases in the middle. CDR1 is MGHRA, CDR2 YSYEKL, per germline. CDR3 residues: CASSATGKQFF. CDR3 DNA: TGCGCCAGCAGCGCGACAGGCAAGCAGTTCTTC.

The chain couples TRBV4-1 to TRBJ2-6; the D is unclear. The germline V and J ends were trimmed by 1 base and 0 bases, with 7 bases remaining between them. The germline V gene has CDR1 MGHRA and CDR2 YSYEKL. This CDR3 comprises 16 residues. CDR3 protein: CASSQGPSSGANVLTF. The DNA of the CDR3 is TGCGCCAGCAGCCAAGGTCCCTCCTCTGGGGCCAACGTCCTGACTTTC.

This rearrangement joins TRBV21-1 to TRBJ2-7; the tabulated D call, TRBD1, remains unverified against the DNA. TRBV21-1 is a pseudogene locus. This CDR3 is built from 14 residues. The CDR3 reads CASSTRDRRYEQYF. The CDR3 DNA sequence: TGTGCCAGCAGCACCAGGGACAGGCGCTACGAGCAGTACTTC.

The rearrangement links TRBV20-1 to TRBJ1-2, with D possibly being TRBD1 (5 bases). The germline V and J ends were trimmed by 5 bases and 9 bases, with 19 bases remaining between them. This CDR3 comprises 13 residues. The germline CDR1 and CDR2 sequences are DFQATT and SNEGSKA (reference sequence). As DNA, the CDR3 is TGCAGTGCTCCCGGGACGGCCTATTATCGCTACACCTTC. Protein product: CSAPGTAYYRYTF.

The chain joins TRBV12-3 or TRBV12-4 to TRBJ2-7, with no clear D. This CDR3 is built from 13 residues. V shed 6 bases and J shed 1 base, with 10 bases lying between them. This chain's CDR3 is CASRLHGSYEQYF. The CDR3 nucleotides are TGTGCCAGCAGACTACATGGGTCCTACGAGCAGTACTTC.

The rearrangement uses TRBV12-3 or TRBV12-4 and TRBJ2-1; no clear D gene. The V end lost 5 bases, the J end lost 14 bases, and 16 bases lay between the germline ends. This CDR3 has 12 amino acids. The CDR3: CASSLASLLKFF. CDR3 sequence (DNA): TGTGCCAGCAGTCTGGCCTCCCTGCTAAAGTTCTTC.

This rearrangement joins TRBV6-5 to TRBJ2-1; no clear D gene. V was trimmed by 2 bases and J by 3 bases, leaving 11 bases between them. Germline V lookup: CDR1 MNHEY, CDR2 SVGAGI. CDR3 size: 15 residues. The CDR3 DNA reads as TGTGCCAGCAGTTACGAGAAATGGGGCTACAATGAGCAGTTCTTC. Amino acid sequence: CASSYEKWGYNEQFF.

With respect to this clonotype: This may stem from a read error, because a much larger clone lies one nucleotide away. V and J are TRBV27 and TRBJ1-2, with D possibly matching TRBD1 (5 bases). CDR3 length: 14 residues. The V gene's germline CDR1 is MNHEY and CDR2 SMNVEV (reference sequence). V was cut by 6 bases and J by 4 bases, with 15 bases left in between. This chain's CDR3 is CASSRGTYSYGYTF. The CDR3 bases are TGTGCCAGCAGCCGCGGGACCTATAGCTATGGCTACACCTTC.

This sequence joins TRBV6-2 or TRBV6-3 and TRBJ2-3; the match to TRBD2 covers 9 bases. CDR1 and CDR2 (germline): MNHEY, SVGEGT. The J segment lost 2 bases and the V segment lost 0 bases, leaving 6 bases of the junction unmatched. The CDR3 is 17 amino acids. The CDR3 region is CASSYSMASGDTDTQYF. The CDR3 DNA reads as TGTGCCAGCAGTTACTCGATGGCTAGCGGGGACACAGATACGCAGTATTTT.

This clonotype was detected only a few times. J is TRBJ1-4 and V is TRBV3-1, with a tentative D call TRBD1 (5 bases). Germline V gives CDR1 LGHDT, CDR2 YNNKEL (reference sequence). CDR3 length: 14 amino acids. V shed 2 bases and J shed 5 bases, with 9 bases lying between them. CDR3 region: CASSQRQGNEKLFF. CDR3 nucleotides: TGTGCCAGCAGCCAAAGGCAGGGAAATGAAAAACTGTTTTTT.

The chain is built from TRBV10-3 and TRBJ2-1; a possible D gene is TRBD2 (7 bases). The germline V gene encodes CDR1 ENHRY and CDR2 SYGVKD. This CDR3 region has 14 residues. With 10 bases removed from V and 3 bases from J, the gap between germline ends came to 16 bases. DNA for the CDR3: TGTGCCAGGCGTGCGGGGGCGGTCTACAATGAGCAGTTCTTC. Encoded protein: CARRAGAVYNEQFF.

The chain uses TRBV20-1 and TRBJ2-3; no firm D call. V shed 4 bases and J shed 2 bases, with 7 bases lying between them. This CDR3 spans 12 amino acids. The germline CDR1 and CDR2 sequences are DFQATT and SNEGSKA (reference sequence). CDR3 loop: CSANLDTDTQYF. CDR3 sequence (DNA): TGCAGTGCTAATCTAGACACAGATACGCAGTATTTT.

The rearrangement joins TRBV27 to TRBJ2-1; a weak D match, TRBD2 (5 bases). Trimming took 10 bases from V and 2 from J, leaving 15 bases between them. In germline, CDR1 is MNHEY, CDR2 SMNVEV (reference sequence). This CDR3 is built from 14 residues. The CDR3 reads CATSSGSAYNEQFF. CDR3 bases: TGTGCCACCTCATCGGGGTCTGCCTACAATGAGCAGTTCTTC.

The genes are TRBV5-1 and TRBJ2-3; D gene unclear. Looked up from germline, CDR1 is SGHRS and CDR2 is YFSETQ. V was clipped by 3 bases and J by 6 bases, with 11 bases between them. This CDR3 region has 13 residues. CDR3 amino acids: CASSSPTQDTQYF. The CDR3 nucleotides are TGCGCCAGCAGCTCCCCCACCCAGGATACGCAGTATTTT.

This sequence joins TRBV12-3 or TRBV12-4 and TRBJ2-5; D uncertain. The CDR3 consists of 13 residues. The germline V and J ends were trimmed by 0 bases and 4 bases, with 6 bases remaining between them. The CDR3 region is CASSLADRETQYF. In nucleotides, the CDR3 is TGTGCCAGCAGTTTAGCGGATAGAGAGACCCAGTACTTC.

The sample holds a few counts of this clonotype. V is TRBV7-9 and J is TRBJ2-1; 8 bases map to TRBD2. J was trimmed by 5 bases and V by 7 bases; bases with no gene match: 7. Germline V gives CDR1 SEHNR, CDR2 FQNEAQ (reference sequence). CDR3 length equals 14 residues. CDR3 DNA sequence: TGTGCCAGCACCGAGCGGGGGCCCGACAATGAGCAGTTCTTC. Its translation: CASTERGPDNEQFF.

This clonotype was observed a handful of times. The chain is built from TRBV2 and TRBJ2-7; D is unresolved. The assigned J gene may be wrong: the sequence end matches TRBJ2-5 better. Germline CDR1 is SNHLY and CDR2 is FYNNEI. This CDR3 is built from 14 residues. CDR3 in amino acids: CASSEGPRVETQYF. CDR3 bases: TGTGCCAGCAGTGAAGGACCCAGAGTGGAGACCCAGTACTTC.

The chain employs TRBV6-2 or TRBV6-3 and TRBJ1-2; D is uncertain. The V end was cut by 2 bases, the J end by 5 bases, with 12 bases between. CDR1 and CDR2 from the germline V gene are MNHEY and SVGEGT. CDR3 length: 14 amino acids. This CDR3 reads CASSYGTDHYGYTF. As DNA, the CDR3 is TGTGCCAGCAGTTACGGCACGGACCATTATGGCTACACCTTC.

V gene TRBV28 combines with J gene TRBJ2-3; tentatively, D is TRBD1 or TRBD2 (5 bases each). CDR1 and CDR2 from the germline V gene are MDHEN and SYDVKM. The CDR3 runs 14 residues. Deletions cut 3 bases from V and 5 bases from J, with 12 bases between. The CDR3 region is CASSFGASRDTQYF. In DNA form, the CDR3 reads TGTGCCAGCAGTTTCGGGGCCAGCCGAGATACGCAGTATTTT. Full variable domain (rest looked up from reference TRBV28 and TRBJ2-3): DVKVTQSSRYLVKRTGEKVFLECVQDMDHENMFWYRQDPGLGLRLIYFSYDVKMKEKGDIPEGYSVSREKKERFSLILESASTNQTSMYLCASSFGASRDTQYFGPGTRLTVL.